This TCR beta chain emerged from a study of blood T cell repertoires in COVID-19. Enrollment of patients from Seattle took place during active infection, with longitudinal follow-up. Authors' methods: The assay estimated nucleated cells by amplifying reference gene primers. Produced via immunoSEQ multiplex PCR; TCRdb's table is partial and in-frame only. V and J calls and clone size follow that table, whereas D and trimming were derived from the DNA. This sample has 80,000 to 100,000 clones, with roughly 88% found just once. The CDR3 is 14 residues long. Germline CDR1 is SNHLY and CDR2 is FYNNEI. Trimming cost V 4 bases and J 1 base, with 7 bases left between them.

The TCR was taken from a man aged 50-59 years with COVID-19, enrolled during active disease. Sequencing used peripheral blood. The chain joins TRBV2 to TRBJ1-4, with D possibly being TRBD1 (5 bases). The CDR3 nucleotides read TGTGCCAGCAGTGGTCAGGGAACTAATGAAAAACTGTTTTTT. Amino acids: CASSGQGTNEKLFF.